This is a list of T cell receptor beta chains from one sample in a study of CXCR3-negative and CXCR3-positive naive CD8 T cells. After re-calling the 5' RACE reads, TCRdb lists one entry per CDR3 protein, DNA absent. In total, the table holds about 23,000 distinct CDR3 sequences. The specimen was naive CXCR3- CD8+ T cells from blood. These TCRs come from a human donor in good health. Some clones in this sample may be carry-over from other donors' samples. CDR3s include the opening cysteine and the closing phenylalanine or tryptophan.

TRBV28	TRBJ2-1	CASSYPPEVTAPYINEQFF
TRBV12-3/TRBV12-4	TRBJ2-1	CASSLVIAGAYNEQFF
TRBV3-1	TRBJ2-1	CASSQDFNEQFF
TRBV10-1	TRBJ2-5	CASSPTGLAGGGGGETQYF
TRBV10-3	TRBJ2-7	CAISEGLGDPYEQYF
TRBV6-2/TRBV6-3	TRBJ2-3	CTSSYYREPGGADTQYF
TRBV6-5	TRBJ2-5	CASSFRDRGGQETQYF
TRBV11-2	TRBJ2-2	CASSQTGLAGGRVYTGELFF
TRBV28	TRBJ2-1	CASSSRPAAYNEQFF
TRBV7-9	TRBJ1-4	CASSGGEKLFF